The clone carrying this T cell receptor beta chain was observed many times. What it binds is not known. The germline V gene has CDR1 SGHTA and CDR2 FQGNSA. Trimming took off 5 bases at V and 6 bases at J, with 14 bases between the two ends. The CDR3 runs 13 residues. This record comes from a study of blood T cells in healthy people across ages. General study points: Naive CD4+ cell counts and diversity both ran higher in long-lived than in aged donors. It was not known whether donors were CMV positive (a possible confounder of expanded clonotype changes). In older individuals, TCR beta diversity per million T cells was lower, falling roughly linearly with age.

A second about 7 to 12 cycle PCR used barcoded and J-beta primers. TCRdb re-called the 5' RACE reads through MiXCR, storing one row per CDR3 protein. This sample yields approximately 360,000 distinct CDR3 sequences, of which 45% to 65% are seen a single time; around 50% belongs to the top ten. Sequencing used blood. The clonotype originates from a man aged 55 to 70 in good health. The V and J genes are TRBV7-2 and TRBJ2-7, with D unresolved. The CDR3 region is CASSVRLIAEQYF. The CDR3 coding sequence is TGTGCCAGCAGCGTACGCCTCATCGCCGAGCAGTACTTC.